The 19 T cell receptor beta chains presented below share a single source sample, sequenced in a study of T cells in Graves' hyperthyroidism and ophthalmopathy (dated by TCRdb to between 2018 and 2020). Library generation was performed with multiplex PCR. The instrument given in TCRdb is Illumina HiSeq 2000. TCR beta CDR3 regions were amplified from RNA transcripts. The TCR CDR3 was subjected to a first round of RT-PCR using the HTBI primer set and the Qiagen OneStep RT-PCR kit. TCRdb redid the processing of the public reads, applying fastp at Q25 and MiXCR, and retained in-frame beta chains. Merged by CDR3 protein, the rows form single entries marked with the most common genes and DNA. In this sample the table shows some 350,000 distinct CDR3 sequences, less than 20% of which occur a single time. Roughly a quarter of the sample lies in the top ten. Sequenced input: blood. These receptor sequences come from a young woman with Graves' hyperthyroidism that later progressed to Graves' ophthalmopathy.

This chain connects TRBV9 to TRBJ1-5; no definite D call. With 4 bases removed from V and 5 bases from J, the gap between germline ends came to 13 bases. Per germline, CDR1 SGDLS and CDR2 YYNGEE. The CDR3 loop spans 14 amino acids. CDR3 sequence (DNA): TGTGCCAGCAGCCTCGGGTATTCTGATCAGCCCCAGCATTTT. As protein: CASSLGYSDQPQHF.

This clonotype has a count of ten or more. The CDR3 DNA reads as TGCGCCAGCAGCACTACAGGGGTACTGCTCAGCGAGCAGTACTTC. Its protein product is CASSTTGVLLSEQYF. V is TRBV5-1 and J is TRBJ2-7; 7 bases align to TRBD1. V lost 4 bases and J lost 6; bases outside the gene matches: 13. CDR1 and CDR2 from the germline V gene are SGHRS and YFSETQ. This CDR3 has 15 residues.

This chain joins TRBV11-3 and TRBJ2-1; a weak D match, TRBD1 (6 bases). Germline loops: CDR1 SGHNT, CDR2 YENEEA. CDR3 length: 14 amino acids. Trimming left V 1 base short and J 7 bases short, with 11 bases between. The CDR3 reads CASSLGSGVNEQFF. The DNA for the CDR3 is TGTGCCAGCAGCTTAGGATCAGGGGTGAATGAGCAGTTCTTC.

The V call is TRBV4-3, the J call TRBJ2-7, with 7 nucleotides matching TRBD1. Germline trimming cut 0 bases from V and 3 bases from J; bases unmatched to any gene: 11. Looked up from germline, CDR1 is LGHNA and CDR2 is YSLEER. This CDR3 contains 17 residues. The CDR3 DNA is TGCGCCAGCAGCCAAGATCCTCCGGGACAGAGCTACTACGAGCAGTACTTC. This translates into CASSQDPPGQSYYEQYF.

The table lists this clonotype with many counts. V and J are TRBV30 and TRBJ2-3; the D gene could be TRBD1 or TRBD2 (5 bases each). This CDR3 contains 14 residues. Trimming shortened V by 3 bases and J by 5 bases, and 15 bases separated the two germline ends. Germline values: CDR1 GTSNPN, CDR2 SVGIG (reference sequence). As DNA, the CDR3 is TGTGCCTGGAGCGGGACCTCCTTCGGAGATACGCAGTATTTT. Its protein product is CAWSGTSFGDTQYF. Looking up the rest from reference TRBV30 and TRBJ2-3 gives the full variable domain: SQTIHQWPATLVQPVGSPLSLECTVEGTSNPNLYWYRQAAGRGLQLLFYSVGIGQISSEVPQNLSASRPQDRQFILSSKKLLLSDSGFYLCAWSGTSFGDTQYFGPGTRLTVL.

The chain combines TRBV6-2 or TRBV6-3 with TRBJ2-2; 14 bases align to TRBD2. Germline lookup yields CDR1 MNHEY and CDR2 SVGEGT. V shed 1 base, J shed 4 bases, and the junction held 8 bases outside the gene matches. The CDR3 is made up of 19 amino acids. CDR3 nucleotide sequence: TGTGCCAGCAGTTACTACGGGACTAGCGGGAGTCCTGGCACCGGGGAGCTGTTTTTT. It encodes CASSYYGTSGSPGTGELFF.

This clonotype was counted a few times. This chain joins TRBV18 and TRBJ2-3; 11 nucleotides match TRBD2. Germline-derived CDR1 and CDR2 are KGHSH and LQKENI. This CDR3 region has 17 residues. The trim removed 1 base at V and 0 bases at J, leaving 3 bases unmatched. CDR3 nucleotide sequence: TGTGCCAGCTCACCACAACTAGCGGGAGCTAGCACAGATACGCAGTATTTT. Amino acids: CASSPQLAGASTDTQYF. Using reference TRBV18 and TRBJ2-3 for the parts outside the CDR3, the full variable domain is NAGVMQNPRHLVRRRGQEARLRCSPMKGHSHVYWYRQLPEEGLKFMVYLQKENIIDESGMPKERFSAEFPKEGPSILRIQQVVRGDSAAYFCASSPQLAGASTDTQYFGPGTRLTVL.

A remark on this clonotype: Given a much more abundant clone one base away, this may be a read error. This chain uses TRBV20-1 with TRBJ2-7; 12 bases match TRBD2. This CDR3 has 15 amino acids. CDR1 and CDR2 (germline): DFQATT, SNEGSKA (reference sequence). As DNA, the CDR3 is TGCAGTGCCCGGACCCTAGCGGGAGGGACCTACGAGCGGTACTTC. Translated, it gives CSARTLAGGTYERYF.

The sample holds one count of this clonotype. The CDR3 protein is CASSVRADYNEQFF. The DNA for the CDR3 is TGTGCCAGCAGTGTAAGGGCAGATTACAATGAGCAGTTCTTC. The rearrangement joins TRBV25-1 to TRBJ2-1; D is uncertain. V dropped 4 bases and J dropped 4 bases, with 11 bases sitting between them. From germline, CDR1 is MGHDK and CDR2 SYGVNS. The CDR3 extends over 14 amino acids.

In this sample, this clonotype turned up many times. V is TRBV20-1 and J is TRBJ2-3; 10 bases align to TRBD2. Germline V gives CDR1 DFQATT, CDR2 SNEGSKA (reference sequence). CDR3 size: 15 residues. V was pared by 4 bases and J by 2 bases, with 6 bases of the junction left unmatched. In nucleotides, the CDR3 is TGCAGTGCTAAGGACAGCGGGAGGGCCACAGATACGCAGTATTTT. Its translation: CSAKDSGRATDTQYF.

This clonotype was recorded at least ten times. The rearrangement uses TRBV20-1 and TRBJ1-1; 7 bases line up with TRBD1. Per germline, CDR1 DFQATT and CDR2 SNEGSKA (reference sequence). The CDR3 totals 15 residues. V was pared by 6 bases and J by 1 base, with 11 bases of the junction left unmatched. The CDR3 sequence: CSAAGGAPRNTEAFF. The DNA of the CDR3 is TGCAGTGCGGCAGGGGGGGCACCCAGGAACACTGAAGCTTTCTTT.

This clonotype was detected a few times. The chain's CDR3 is CSVDSGKGSGELFF. In DNA form, the CDR3 reads TGCAGCGTTGATAGCGGGAAGGGGAGTGGGGAGCTGTTTTTT. The chain joins TRBV29-1 to TRBJ2-2, with 8 bases fitting TRBD2. Per the germline V gene, CDR1 is SQVTM and CDR2 is ANQGSEA. The junction had 8 bases not matched to a gene; V was cut back by 3 bases and J by 8 bases. The CDR3 spans 14 residues.

The table lists this clonotype with many counts. The rearrangement uses TRBV28 and TRBJ2-7; 9 bases align to TRBD2. In germline, CDR1 is MDHEN, CDR2 SYDVKM. This CDR3 comprises 18 residues. Losses at the gene ends were 2 bases for V and 0 bases for J; bases not matched to a gene: 11. DNA of the CDR3: TGTGCCAGCAGTTTAACCCTGGTACTAGCGGGCGTCTCCTACGAGCAGTACTTC. Translating it yields CASSLTLVLAGVSYEQYF. Based on the CDR3 plus reference TRBV28 and TRBJ2-7, the full variable domain is DVKVTQSSRYLVKRTGEKVFLECVQDMDHENMFWYRQDPGLGLRLIYFSYDVKMKEKGDIPEGYSVSREKKERFSLILESASTNQTSMYLCASSLTLVLAGVSYEQYFGPGTRLTVT.

Only a few counts were recorded for this clonotype. This chain's CDR3 is CASSQPSGTTDTQYF. The CDR3 nucleotides are TGTGCCAGCAGCCAACCTAGCGGGACCACAGATACGCAGTATTTT. V and J are TRBV4-2 and TRBJ2-3; TRBD2 aligns across 9 bases. With 2 bases clipped from V and 2 bases from J, the junction kept 2 bases outside the gene matches. Germline loops: CDR1 LGHNA, CDR2 YNFKEQ. This CDR3 spans 15 amino acids.

The V and J genes are TRBV4-2 and TRBJ1-4, with D unclear. This CDR3 comprises 15 residues. CDR1 and CDR2 (germline): LGHNA, YNFKEQ. V shed 6 bases and J shed 7 bases, with 18 bases lying between them. The CDR3 DNA is TGTGCCAGCAGTCGACCGGGCCTAGGTGGTGAAAAACTGTTTTTT. Amino acid sequence: CASSRPGLGGEKLFF.

A few counts support this clonotype. CDR3 coding DNA: TGTGCCAGCAGTTACTGGACAGGGGATCAGCCCCAGCATTTT. Protein: CASSYWTGDQPQHF. This chain connects TRBV6-6 to TRBJ1-5; 9 positions match TRBD1. Per germline, CDR1 MNHNY and CDR2 SVGAGI (reference sequence). With V trimmed by 1 base and J by 5 bases, 0 bases remained unmatched. The CDR3 extends over 14 amino acids.

This clonotype was counted ten times or more. The genes are TRBV6-1 and TRBJ2-3, with 8 bases lining up with TRBD2. V shed 2 bases and J 2 bases; nucleotides not matched to a gene: 3. The CDR3 contains 15 residues. CDR1 and CDR2 from the germline V gene are MNHNS and SASEGT. The chain's CDR3 is CASSETAGATDTQYF. CDR3 nucleotides: TGTGCCAGCAGTGAAACAGCGGGAGCCACAGATACGCAGTATTTT.

This clonotype was counted many times. The chain employs TRBV7-2 and TRBJ2-3; 8 bases fit TRBD2. The CDR3 has 16 residues. The J segment lost 2 bases and the V segment lost 5 bases, leaving 9 bases of the junction unmatched. Per germline, CDR1 SGHTA and CDR2 FQGNSA. CDR3 region: CASSRISGKLTDTQYF. Here the CDR3 DNA reads TGTGCCAGCAGCCGAATTAGCGGGAAACTCACAGATACGCAGTATTTT. Together with reference TRBV7-2 and TRBJ2-3, the CDR3 gives the full variable domain: GAGVSQSPSNKVTEKGKDVELRCDPISGHTALYWYRQSLGQGLEFLIYFQGNSAPDKSGLPSDRFSAERTGGSVSTLTIQRTQQEDSAVYLCASSRISGKLTDTQYFGPGTRLTVL.

This clonotype was seen repeatedly, ten times or more. This chain links TRBV15 with TRBJ2-7, with 8 bases fitting TRBD1. The germline V gene has CDR1 LNHNV and CDR2 YYDKDF (reference sequence). The trim removed 1 base at V and 2 bases at J, leaving 1 base unmatched. This CDR3 is built from 14 residues. CDR3 protein: CATSRGTGPYEQYF. Here the CDR3 DNA reads TGTGCCACCAGCAGAGGGACAGGGCCCTACGAGCAGTACTTC.